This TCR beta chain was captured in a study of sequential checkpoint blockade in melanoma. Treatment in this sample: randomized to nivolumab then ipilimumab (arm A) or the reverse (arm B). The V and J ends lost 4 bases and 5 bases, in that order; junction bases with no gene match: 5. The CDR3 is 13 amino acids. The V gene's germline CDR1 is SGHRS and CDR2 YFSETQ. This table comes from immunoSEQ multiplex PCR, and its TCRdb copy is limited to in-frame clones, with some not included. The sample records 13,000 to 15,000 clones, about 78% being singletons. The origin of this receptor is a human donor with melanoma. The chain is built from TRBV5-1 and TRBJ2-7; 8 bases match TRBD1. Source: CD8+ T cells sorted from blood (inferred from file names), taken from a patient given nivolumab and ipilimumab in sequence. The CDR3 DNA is TGCGCCAGCAGCCCCCGGACAGGGCACGAGCAGTACTTC. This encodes CASSPRTGHEQYF.